This TCR beta chain was sequenced for a study of blood T cells in healthy people across ages. Deletions cut 6 bases from V and 6 bases from J, with 11 bases between. The CDR3 is 13 amino acids. With a J-beta primer mix and a sample-barcoded 5' primer, a second PCR ran about 6 to 11 cycles. TCRdb analysed the 5' RACE reads with MiXCR anew, one entry per CDR3 protein. The table has hundreds of thousands of distinct CDR3 sequences, 20% to 25% seen once. Healthy Caucasians from Russia aged about 6 to 95 served as donors. PBMCs, at least 7 million per sample, were isolated. The source material was blood. The chain recombines TRBV12-3 or TRBV12-4 with TRBJ2-2, with D unresolved. This clonotype originated in a man between 65 and 79 years old in good health. CDR3 in amino acids: CASRLNQPGELFF. DNA for the CDR3: TGTGCCAGCAGGCTTAACCAGCCCGGGGAGCTGTTTTTT.